Listed below are T cell receptor beta chains from one sample, sequenced in a study of shared clonotypes between healthy human individuals. TCRdb keeps only in-frame clones here, not all; method: immunoSEQ multiplex PCR. Seen here are around 1.9 million clones, roughly 91% observed once, and the top ten hold 1.5% to 2%. The sample taken for sequencing was naive CD8+ T cells from PBMCs. The source is a man between 18 and 35 years old in good health. Some clones in this sample may be carry-over from other donors' samples. The CDR3 runs from the conserved cysteine through the conserved F or W. A D gene is named only where the DNA matches it firmly. Only part of the rows carry a size: once, few, many, or a class if the clone is expanded.

CDR3aa,CDR3nt,j_gene,abundance,v_gene,d_gene
CASSKGLAGAKNIQYF,TGTGCCAGCAGCAAGGGACTAGCGGGAGCCAAAAACATTCAGTACTTC,TRBJ2-4,NA,TRBV7-9,TRBD2
CAISGGPNYEQYF,TGTGCCATCTCAGGGGGGCCCAACTACGAGCAGTACTTC,TRBJ2-7,NA,TRBV10-3,NA
CASSAPIAGACYEQYF,TGTGCCAGCAGCGCGCCAATAGCGGGAGCCTGTTACGAGCAGTACTTC,TRBJ2-7,NA,TRBV6-4,TRBD2
CASSIEGELFF,TGTGCCAGCAGCATCGAGGGGGAGCTGTTTTTT,TRBJ2-2,NA,TRBV11-2,NA
CASSVPTSGRAFEQFF,TGTGCCAGCAGCGTCCCGACTAGCGGGAGGGCCTTTGAGCAGTTCTTC,TRBJ2-1,NA,TRBV9,TRBD2
CASSSWGGATGAYF,TGTGCCAGCAGCTCCTGGGGGGGCGCTACCGGCGCATATTTT,TRBJ2-3,NA,TRBV11-2,NA
CASSYSAGTYEQYF,TGTGCCAGCAGTTACTCAGCAGGGACCTACGAGCAGTACTTC,TRBJ2-7,NA,TRBV6-5,NA
CASSQVGEDEAFF,TGTGCCAGCAGCCAGGTTGGGGAGGACGAAGCTTTCTTT,TRBJ1-1,few,TRBV7-9,NA
CAISEDRVGYGYTF,TGTGCCATCAGTGAGGACAGGGTGGGCTATGGCTACACCTTC,TRBJ1-2,NA,TRBV10-3,TRBD1
CASSIAGQGETQYF,TGTGCCAGTAGTATAGCCGGACAGGGGGAGACCCAGTACTTC,TRBJ2-5,NA,TRBV19,TRBD1
CAISGPLAGDEQYF,TGTGCCATCAGTGGGCCCCTGGCGGGAGACGAGCAGTACTTC,TRBJ2-7,NA,TRBV10-3,TRBD2
CASSLRGPIEQYF,TGTGCCAGCAGTTTAAGGGGGCCAATCGAGCAGTACTTC,TRBJ2-7,NA,TRBV27,TRBD1
CASSFSGRDLRANEQFF,TGTGCCAGCAGTTTTTCCGGCCGGGACTTACGGGCCAATGAGCAGTTCTTC,TRBJ2-1,NA,TRBV27,NA
CSVEGMRELYNEQFF,TGCAGCGTTGAAGGTATGCGGGAGCTCTACAATGAGCAGTTCTTC,TRBJ2-1,NA,TRBV29-1,TRBD2
CASSPPAAILSYEQYF,TGTGCCAGCAGCCCGCCGGCCGCCATCCTCTCCTACGAGCAGTACTTC,TRBJ2-7,NA,TRBV7-8,NA
CAWSGGNTGELFF,TGTGCCTGGAGTGGGGGCAACACCGGGGAGCTGTTTTTT,TRBJ2-2,NA,TRBV30,NA
CASSQSRSYEQYF,TGCGCCAGCAGCCAATCCCGGTCCTACGAGCAGTACTTC,TRBJ2-7,NA,TRBV4-3,NA
CASSPGTSLYEQYF,TGTGCCAGCAGCCCCGGGACTAGCCTCTACGAGCAGTACTTC,TRBJ2-7,NA,TRBV5-5,TRBD2
CASTSTGEGYTF,TGTGCCAGTACCTCAACGGGGGAAGGCTACACCTTC,TRBJ1-2,NA,TRBV19,NA
CASSFGRAETQYF,TGTGCCAGCAGTTTCGGGAGGGCGGAGACCCAGTACTTC,TRBJ2-5,NA,TRBV27,TRBD2